Reported below is one T cell receptor beta chain. Profiling relied on immunoSEQ multiplex PCR, and the TCRdb table lists in-frame clones only, not all of them. Counted here are 150,000 to 170,000 clones, 65% to 85% occurring once; the ten biggest clones make up 3.7%. The ends were cut back, 8 bases at V and 1 base at J, with 14 bases in the middle. Looked up from germline, CDR1 is MNHEY and CDR2 is SVGAGI. CDR3 length equals 15 residues. These data come from a study of blood T cell repertoires in COVID-19. In the study overall: The cDNA or gDNA used as material had been derived from T cells, B-cell-depleted T cells, or PBMCs.

This receptor was obtained from a woman older than 75 with acute or convalescent COVID-19. V and J are TRBV6-5 and TRBJ2-2, with a tentative D call TRBD2 (6 bases). The specimen was peripheral blood. Written as DNA, the CDR3 is TGTGCCAGCGGGGGGTGGTCAGAGAACACCGGGGAGCTGTTTTTT. This gives the protein CASGGWSENTGELFF.